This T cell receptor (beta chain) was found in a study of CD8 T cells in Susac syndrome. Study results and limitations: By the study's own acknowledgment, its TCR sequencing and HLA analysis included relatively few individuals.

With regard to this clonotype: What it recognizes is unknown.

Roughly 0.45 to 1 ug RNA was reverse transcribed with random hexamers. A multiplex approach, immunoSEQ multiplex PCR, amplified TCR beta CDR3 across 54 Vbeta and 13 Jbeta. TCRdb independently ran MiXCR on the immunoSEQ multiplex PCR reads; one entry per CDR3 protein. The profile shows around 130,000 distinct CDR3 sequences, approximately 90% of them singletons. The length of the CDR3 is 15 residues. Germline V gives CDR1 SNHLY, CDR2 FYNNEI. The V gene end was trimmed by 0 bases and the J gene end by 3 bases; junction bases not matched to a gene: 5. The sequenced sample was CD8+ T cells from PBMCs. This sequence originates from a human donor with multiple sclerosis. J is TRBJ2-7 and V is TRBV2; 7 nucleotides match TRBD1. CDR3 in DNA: TGTGCCAGCAGTGAAGCGTGGGCAGGGGGCTACGAGCAGTACTTC. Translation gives CASSEAWAGGYEQYF.